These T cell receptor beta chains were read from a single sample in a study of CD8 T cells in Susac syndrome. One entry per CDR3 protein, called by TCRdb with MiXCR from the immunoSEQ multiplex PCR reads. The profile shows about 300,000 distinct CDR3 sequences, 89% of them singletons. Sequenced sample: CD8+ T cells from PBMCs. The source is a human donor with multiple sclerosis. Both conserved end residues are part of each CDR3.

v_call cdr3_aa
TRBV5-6 CASSWTDNEQFF
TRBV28 CASSSRWVREKLFF
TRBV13 CASSLGLLAGENEQFF
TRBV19 CASSIGLAGAFEQYF
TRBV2 CASDSDTQYF
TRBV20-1 CSARIGGWATGELFF
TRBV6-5 CASSYSTQRGPASNQPQHF
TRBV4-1 CASSQDWTGTSYEQYF
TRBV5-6 CASSFGTGDYNEQFF
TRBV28 CASSSPTGNTGELFF
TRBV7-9 CASSSGTATYEQYF
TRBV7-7 CASSPTAPNTGELFF
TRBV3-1 CASSQDLTGVSSYNEQFF
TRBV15 CATSLGQAISDTQYF
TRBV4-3 CASSQDAGGGNQPQHF
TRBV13 CASSPQAGELFF
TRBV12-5 CASGFGTGSGDEQFF
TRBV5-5 CATRGSVYNEQFF
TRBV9 CASSVDPGRDTGELFF
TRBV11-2 CASSRALASGLNNEQFF
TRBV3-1 CASSRGHLENNEQFF
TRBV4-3 CASSQDRRGANTGELFF
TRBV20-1 CSARDMSGTGFETQYF
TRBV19 CASTSGRYNEQFF